This T cell receptor (beta chain) came from a study of T cell repertoires in cytomegalovirus infection. Details on this clonotype: No antigen is known for it.

V was pared by 1 base and J by 4 bases, with 22 bases of the junction left unmatched. CDR1 and CDR2 from the germline V gene are SGHRS and YFSETQ. The CDR3 is 21 residues long. TCRdb reprocessed the reads via MiXCR and lists one record per CDR3 protein. The table lists about 920,000 distinct CDR3 sequences, approximately 32% of them singletons. The chain has TRBV5-1 and TRBJ2-2; 7 nucleotides match TRBD1. The sequencing here drew on cultured CD8+ T cells from PBMCs, taken from culture after CMV antigen stimulation. This receptor was taken from a human donor in good health (CMV status not recorded). Some clones in this sample may be carry-over from other donors' samples. CDR3 residues: CASSLPLFRDSGLLGTGELFF. The CDR3 region has the DNA TGCGCCAGCAGCTTGCCCCTCTTCCGGGACAGCGGCCTCCTGGGCACCGGGGAGCTGTTTTTT.